The clone carrying this TCR beta chain was picked up a small number of times. Its matching antigen is unknown. Clones were read by immunoSEQ multiplex PCR, and TCRdb kept only the in-frame ones, dropping some. Of approximately 60,000 clones listed, almost 90% are singletons. V was trimmed by 4 bases and J by 5 bases, leaving 11 bases between them. Looked up from germline, CDR1 is MGHRA and CDR2 is YSYEKL. CDR3 length equals 13 residues. This specimen belongs to a study of OX40 agonist ivuxolimab in advanced cancers. Study results and limitations: With doses of 0.1-3.0 mg/kg, partial responders showed among the lowest clonal expansion.

The receptor was isolated from an adult with an advanced solid tumor such as melanoma, head and neck, liver or kidney cancer. The chain links TRBV4-1 to TRBJ1-2; D remains unclear. Sequencing was performed on CD4+ or CD8+ T cells sorted from blood, taken in a trial of the OX40 agonist ivuxolimab. CDR3 sequence reads: CASSPEPGYGYTF. CDR3 sequence (DNA): TGCGCCAGCAGCCCCGAGCCAGGTTATGGCTACACCTTC.